These 15 T cell receptor delta chains originate from one sample sequenced in a study of gamma-delta chains in newborns, infants, children. TCRdb reprocessed the reads using CATT. This repertoire shows approximately 1,900 delta-chain clones, 3% found once; its top ten account for around a tenth. The sequenced sample consisted of blood. The origin of the receptors is a child in good health.

This clone counts as large (0.1 to 1%). Distinct nucleotide sequences in the sample also encode this CDR3. The V gene is TRDV2, the J gene TRDJ1, with a tentative D call TRDD3 (5 bases). The V gene's germline CDR1 is GEAIGNYY and CDR2 EKD. The CDR3 runs 17 residues. V lost 3 bases and J 0 bases, leaving 19 bases between the germline ends. The CDR3 DNA is TGTGCCTGTGACTCACTACTGGCCGGCGAAAACACCGATAAACTCATCTTT. Residues: CACDSLLAGENTDKLIF.

As for this clone: Given a much more abundant clone one base away, this may be a read error. The same CDR3 can be traced to other DNA sequences in this sample. The genes are TRDV2 and TRDJ3; 8 bases map to TRDD3. The length of the CDR3 is 20 residues. Germline values: CDR1 GEAIGNYY, CDR2 EKD. V gave up 0 bases and J gave up 2 bases; unmatched junction bases: 11. CDR3 protein: CACDTMLPGDTTWDTRQMFF. CDR3 sequence (DNA): TGTGCCTGTGACACCATGTTGCCAGGGGATACCACCTGGGACACCCGACAGATGTTTTTC.

Concerning this clone: Given a far larger clone just one base away, this is likely a sequencing read error. The chain recombines TRDV2 with TRDJ1; D gene unclear. Per the germline V gene, CDR1 is GEAIGNYY and CDR2 is EKD. The CDR3 covers 18 residues. V was cut by 0 bases and J by 0 bases, with 19 bases left in between. The CDR3 nucleotides are TGTGCCTGTGACACCGTGGAACACCGTACAGGGCACACCGATAAACTCATCTTT. Its translation: CACDTVEHRTGHTDKLIF.

The sample holds a few counts of this clone. It may be a read error: a sequence one base away is much more abundant. The sample carries other DNA sequences with the same CDR3. The chain joins TRDV2 to TRDJ1, with 9 bases aligning to TRDD3. J gave up 0 bases and V 5 bases, and 9 bases lay outside the gene matches. Germline V gene lookup returns CDR1 GEAIGNYY and CDR2 EKD. This CDR3 is built from 16 residues. CDR3 DNA: TGTGCCTGTGTACCTGTGGGGGATAAGGACACCGATAAACTCATCTTT. This translates into CACVPVGDKDTDKLIF.

This clone came up once. This is likely an artifact of a read error, given a far larger clone one base away. The gene calls are TRDV2 and TRDJ1; tentative D call: TRDD3 (6 bases). The J gene is not listed in TCRdb, so it was assigned here from a DNA match to germline. V gave up 0 bases and J gave up 0 bases, with 13 bases separating them. The CDR3 covers 16 residues. Germline V gene data show CDR1 as GEAIGNYY and CDR2 as EKD. CDR3 residues: CACDTMGGPYTDKLIF. CDR3 nucleotides: TGTGCCTGTGACACCATGGGGGGGCCTTACACCGATAAACTCATCTTT.

This clone was counted a few times. The genes are TRDV1 and TRDJ1, with 7 bases matching TRDD3. CDR1 and CDR2 from the germline V gene are TSWWSYY and QGS. The CDR3 loop spans 16 amino acids. V shed 2 bases, J shed 3 bases, and the junction held 9 bases outside the gene matches. The CDR3 here is CALGETEYWGPDKLIF. The CDR3, as DNA: TGTGCTCTTGGGGAAACTGAGTACTGGGGCCCCGATAAACTCATCTTT.

There are a few counts of this clone. With a much larger clone just one base away, this may be a read error. The V call is TRDV2, the J call TRDJ1, with D possibly matching TRDD3 (6 bases). CDR1 GEAIGNYY and CDR2 EKD come from the germline V gene. V was cut by 0 bases and J by 0 bases, with 13 bases left in between. This CDR3 is built from 16 residues. The CDR3 DNA follows: TGTGCCTGTGACACCGTCGGGCGGGGGAACACCGATAAACTCATCTTT. Protein product: CACDTVGRGNTDKLIF.

Comment on this clone: A far larger clone is one base from this, pointing to a likely read error. The V gene is TRDV2, the J gene TRDJ1; the match to TRDD3 covers 12 bases. Here the J gene came from matching the DNA to germline, since TCRdb omits it. Losses at the gene ends were 5 bases for V and 0 bases for J; bases not matched to a gene: 6. CDR3 size: 16 residues. Germline V gene sequence: CDR1 GEAIGNYY, CDR2 EKD. CDR3 residues: CACGRLGDTNTDKLIF. In DNA, the CDR3 is TGTGCCTGTGGCCGTCTGGGGGATACGAACACCGATAAACTCATCTTT.

A few counts support this clone. A read error likely explains this, since a far larger clone differs by one base. Other DNA sequences within the sample encode an identical CDR3. The chain uses TRDV2 and TRDJ1, with TRDD3 matching over 7 bases. Germline CDR1 GEAIGNYY, CDR2 EKD. Germline trimming cut 4 bases from V and 1 base from J; bases unmatched to any gene: 8. This CDR3 is 15 amino acids long. The CDR3 nucleotides are TGTGCCTGTGAGAGTTTACTGGGGACCACCGATAAACTCATCTTT. Protein: CACESLLGTTDKLIF.

The table lists this clone with a few counts. With a much larger clone just one base away, this may be a read error. The sample carries other DNA sequences with the same CDR3. The chain combines TRDV2 with TRDJ3, with 11 bases aligning to TRDD3. Per germline, CDR1 GEAIGNYY and CDR2 EKD. The CDR3 is 20 residues long. Here the CDR3 DNA reads TGTGCCTGTGATGTATTACTGGGGGATAGTTTGTCCTGGGACACCCGACAGATGTTCTTC. This codes for CACDVLLGDSLSWDTRQMFF.

In this sample, this clone is large. This sample includes further DNA sequences coding for the same CDR3. The chain uses TRDV2 and TRDJ1; perhaps TRDD3 as D (6 bases). The CDR3 runs 16 residues. The germline gives CDR1 GEAIGNYY, CDR2 EKD. Trimming cost V 0 bases and J 0 bases, with 13 bases left between them. The CDR3 protein is CACDTVSLGDTDKLIF. Here the CDR3 DNA reads TGTGCCTGTGACACCGTGTCATTGGGGGACACCGATAAACTCATCTTT.

By proportion, this clone is large. This sample includes further DNA sequences coding for the same CDR3. J is TRDJ1 and V is TRAV29/DV5, with a tentative D call TRDD2 (5 bases). V was trimmed by 6 bases and J by 0 bases, leaving 15 bases between them. Germline values: CDR1 NSMFDY, CDR2 ISSIKDK. The CDR3 length is 14 residues. The CDR3 DNA sequence: TGTGCAGGAGGGACCTTCGGGGACACCGATAAACTCATCTTT. Its translation: CAGGTFGDTDKLIF.

Comments on this clone: A junction boundary mismatches the germline segment, possibly from a read error. The chain recombines TRDV1 with TRDJ3, with 9 nucleotides matching TRDD3. The CDR3 length is 26 residues. Germline V gene sequence: CDR1 TSWWSYY, CDR2 QGS. Here the CDR3 reads CALGEIALRGDTLGGTLSWDTRQMFF. For the CDR3, the DNA is TGTGCTCTTGGGGAAATCGCCCTACGGGGGGATACCTTGGGGGGTACCTTATCCTGGGACACCCGTCAGATGTTTTTC.

This clone was observed a few times. A much more abundant neighbour one base away suggests this may be a read error. The chain combines TRDV2 with TRDJ1; TRDD3 matches 7 bases. V shed 3 bases and J 3 bases; nucleotides not matched to a gene: 6. The CDR3 has 14 residues. Germline V gene sequence: CDR1 GEAIGNYY, CDR2 EKD. This chain's CDR3 is CACDARGMADKLIF. Written as DNA, the CDR3 is TGTGCCTGTGACGCGCGGGGGATGGCCGATAAACTCATCTTT.

A remark on this clone: This may arise from a read error, as a much more abundant clone is one base away. The chain links TRDV2 to TRDJ1, with 8 bases lining up with TRDD3. CDR1 GEAIGNYY and CDR2 EKD come from the germline V gene. The CDR3 contains 20 residues. The trim removed 1 base at V and 5 bases at J, leaving 23 bases unmatched. The CDR3 nucleotides read TGTGCCTGTGACACAGTACTGAGGGATACGCGAGGAAGAGTGGAGGATAAACTCATCTTT. This encodes CACDTVLRDTRGRVEDKLIF.